These 10 T cell receptor beta chains originate from one sample sequenced in a study of CD8 T cells in ankylosing spondylitis. MiXCR, run by TCRdb on the 5' RACE reads, gives a single entry per CDR3 protein. The sample yields about 300,000 distinct CDR3 sequences, 11% seen once. Sequencing used blood, either unsorted or a sorted T cell fraction (not recorded which). These receptors all come from a female donor with ankylosing spondylitis or in good health (not recorded which).

This clonotype was counted ten times or more. The V gene is TRBV15, the J gene TRBJ1-2; tentatively, D is TRBD1 (5 bases). The CDR3 loop spans 14 amino acids. V was pared by 0 bases and J by 8 bases, with 13 bases between. Per the germline V gene, CDR1 is LNHNV and CDR2 is YYDKDF (reference sequence). The CDR3 DNA reads as TGTGCCACCAGCAGAGAGGGGGGGACGAGGGGCTACACCTTC. Its translation: CATSREGGTRGYTF.

The sample holds many counts of this clonotype. The chain carries TRBV15 and TRBJ2-1; TRBD1 agrees at 8 bases. V was clipped by 6 bases and J by 5 bases; unmatched bases: 15. The CDR3 runs 17 residues. Germline CDR1 and CDR2: LNHNV and YYDKDF (reference sequence). CDR3 DNA: TGTGCCACCAGTCCCTCAAGGAGACAGGGGCGCAACAATGAGCAGTTCTTC. It yields the protein CATSPSRRQGRNNEQFF.

Comment on this clonotype: With a much larger clone just one base away, this may be a read error. This chain links TRBV2 with TRBJ2-7; D perhaps matches TRBD1 (6 bases). Germline CDR1 is SNHLY and CDR2 is FYNNEI. The length of the CDR3 is 15 residues. The CDR3 DNA reads TGTGCCAGCAGTGAAGCGAAGACAGGAATCTACGCGCAGTACTTC. This sequence encodes CASSEAKTGIYAQYF. Full variable domain (outside the CDR3, taken from reference TRBV2 and TRBJ2-7): EPEVTQTPSHQVTQMGQEVILRCVPISNHLYFYWYRQILGQKVEFLVSFYNNEISEKSEIFDDQFSVERPDGSNFTLKIRSTKLEDSAMYFCASSEAKTGIYAQYFGPGTRLTVT.

This clonotype was seen more than once but under ten times. The CDR3 sequence is CASSSALGLVGSYEQYF. The CDR3 DNA reads TGTGCCAGCAGCTCCGCCTTGGGGCTGGTTGGATCCTACGAGCAGTACTTC. The rearrangement links TRBV7-2 to TRBJ2-7, with D tentatively TRBD1 (5 bases). The germline gives CDR1 SGHTA, CDR2 FQGNSA. The CDR3 covers 17 residues. Trimming took 4 bases from V and 1 from J, leaving 20 bases between them.

The table lists this clonotype with many counts. The chain is built from TRBV4-3 and TRBJ2-2; D perhaps matches TRBD1 (6 bases). V was shortened by 3 bases and J by 3 bases, with 11 bases between the two germline ends. Per germline, CDR1 LGHNA and CDR2 YSLEER. The CDR3 consists of 15 residues. The CDR3 loop is CASSHRRQDTGELFF. The CDR3 DNA follows: TGCGCCAGCAGCCACCGGAGACAGGACACCGGGGAGCTGTTTTTT.

This clonotype has ten or more counts. V usage is TRBV6-2 or TRBV6-3 and J usage is TRBJ2-3; weak D call: TRBD2 (5 bases). The V end was cut by 2 bases, the J end by 5 bases, with 35 bases between. Germline V gives CDR1 MNHEY, CDR2 SVGEGT. The CDR3 contains 22 residues. DNA of the CDR3: TGTGCCAGCAGTTACCCCAGCCTGCGAGAGCGGCGTTCCAATCGAGGTGGAGATACGCAGTATTTT. Encoded protein: CASSYPSLRERRSNRGGDTQYF.

This clonotype was picked up many times. The chain combines TRBV5-1 with TRBJ2-7; possibly TRBD1 for D (5 bases). Germline V lookup: CDR1 SGHRS, CDR2 YFSETQ. CDR3 length: 15 residues. Trimming removed 5 bases at V and 0 bases at J, with 15 bases between. The CDR3 loop is CASRISGLFSYEQYF. The CDR3 DNA follows: TGCGCCAGCAGGATCTCAGGGCTCTTCTCCTACGAGCAGTACTTC.

This clonotype was seen repeatedly, ten times or more. This chain joins TRBV7-9 and TRBJ1-2, with D unresolved. Between the trimmed V and J ends, which lost 4 bases and 6 bases, there was a span of 9 bases. Germline CDR1 and CDR2: SEHNR and FQNEAQ (reference sequence). This CDR3 is 12 amino acids long. CDR3 sequence (DNA): TGTGCCAGCAGCTCTCAGAGTAATGGCTACACCTTC. Its translation is CASSSQSNGYTF.

On this clonotype: A much larger clone lies one base from this, so it may be a read error. CDR3 in amino acids: CSARDVGTSTDTRYF. The CDR3 nucleotides are TGCAGTGCTAGAGATGTGGGGACCAGCACAGATACGCGGTATTTT. V is TRBV20-1 and J is TRBJ2-3; D may correspond to TRBD1 or TRBD2 (5 bases each). Germline V gene data show CDR1 as DFQATT and CDR2 as SNEGSKA (reference sequence). The CDR3 has 15 residues.

This clonotype was recorded at least ten times. This rearrangement joins TRBV11-1 to TRBJ2-1, with D possibly TRBD2 on 5 matching bases. CDR1 and CDR2 (germline): SGHAT, FQDESV (reference sequence). The CDR3 is 16 amino acids. Deletions cut 2 bases from V and 8 bases from J, with 19 bases between. This chain's CDR3 is CASSLTGNRGLDEQFF. The CDR3 nucleotides are TGTGCCAGCAGCTTAACCGGCAATCGGGGATTGGATGAGCAGTTCTTC. Using reference TRBV11-1 and TRBJ2-1 for the parts outside the CDR3, the full variable domain is EAEVAQSPRYKITEKSQAVAFWCDPISGHATLYWYRQILGQGPELLVQFQDESVVDDSQLPKDRFSAERLKGVDSTLKIQPAELGDSAMYLCASSLTGNRGLDEQFFGPGTRLTVL.